This T cell receptor beta chain derives from a study of beta chain features in type 1 diabetes. Study-level background: Healthy donors and patients showed comparable age, gender and cell yields. General study points: TCRB CDR3s from Type 1 diabetes patients were moderately but significantly shorter in all four CD4+ subsets.

The authors sorted CD4+ naive, central memory, regulatory and stem cell-like memory cells via CD45RO/CCR7/CD25/CD127/CD95/CD27. cDNA synthesis used the whole RNA isolate, giving expressed TCRB sequences. Stem cell-like memory T cell samples underwent survey-depth immunoSEQ sequencing. They averaged about 1.01 million reads. Profiled with immunoSEQ multiplex PCR; TCRdb holds only in-frame clones, not every one. Among fewer than 16,000 clones listed, roughly four fifths were seen once. Trimming stripped 5 bases from V and 0 bases from J, with 8 bases between. The CDR3 covers 14 residues. CDR1 SGHTA and CDR2 FQGNSA come from the germline V gene. Remarks on this clone: No antigen is known for it.

V and J are TRBV7-2 and TRBJ2-1; D might be TRBD1 (6 bases). The receptor was isolated from a woman aged 18 to 35 with type 1 diabetes. Sequenced: stem cell memory CD4+ T cells from blood. The CDR3 spells CASSVQGSYNEQFF. The DNA of the CDR3 is TGTGCCAGCAGCGTACAGGGCTCCTACAATGAGCAGTTCTTC.